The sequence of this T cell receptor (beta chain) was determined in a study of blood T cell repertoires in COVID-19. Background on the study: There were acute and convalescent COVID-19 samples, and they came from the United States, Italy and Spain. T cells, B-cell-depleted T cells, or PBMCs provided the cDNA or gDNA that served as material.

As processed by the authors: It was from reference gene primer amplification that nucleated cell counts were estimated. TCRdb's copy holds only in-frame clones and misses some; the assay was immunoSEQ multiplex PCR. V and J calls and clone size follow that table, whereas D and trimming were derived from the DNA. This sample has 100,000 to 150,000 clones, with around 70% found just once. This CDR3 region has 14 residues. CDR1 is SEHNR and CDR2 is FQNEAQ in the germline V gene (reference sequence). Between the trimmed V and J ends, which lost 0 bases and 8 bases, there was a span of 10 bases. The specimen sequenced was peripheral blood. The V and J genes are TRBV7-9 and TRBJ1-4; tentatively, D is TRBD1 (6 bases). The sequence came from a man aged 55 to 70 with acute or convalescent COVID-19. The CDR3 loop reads CASSLAGGDEKLFF. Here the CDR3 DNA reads TGTGCCAGCAGCTTAGCAGGGGGAGACGAAAAACTGTTTTTT.